Listed here are 32 T cell receptor beta chains from one sample, sequenced in a study of T cell repertoires in cytomegalovirus infection. TCRdb re-called the reads with MiXCR, one entry per CDR3 protein. The sample has 250,000 to 300,000 distinct CDR3 sequences; about 18% are singletons. Sequenced material: CD8+ T cells from PBMCs. These receptor sequences come from a human donor in good health (CMV status not recorded). Some clones in this sample may be carry-over from other donors' samples.

This clonotype was found a few times. The J gene is TRBJ2-7, the V gene TRBV7-4, with D maybe TRBD1 (5 bases). Germline V CDR1 and CDR2: SGHVT, SQSDAQ. The CDR3 is 14 residues long. Trimming took 2 bases from V and 5 from J, leaving 13 bases between them. CDR3: CASSLKGPGNEQYF. Here the CDR3 DNA reads TGTGCCAGCAGCTTAAAGGGCCCAGGGAACGAGCAGTACTTC.

The V call is TRBV15, the J call TRBJ1-2; D remains unclear. The CDR3 covers 14 residues. CDR1 and CDR2 (germline): LNHNV, YYDKDF (reference sequence). V was pared by 8 bases and J by 4 bases, with 17 bases between. CDR3 coding DNA: TGTGCCACCCGCCCAGGAGAGGCCATCTATGGCTACACCTTC. Translated: CATRPGEAIYGYTF.

This clonotype has at least ten counts. V gene TRBV6-1 combines with J gene TRBJ2-5; D is ambiguous. The V gene lost 5 bases and the J gene lost 3 bases, with 19 bases spanning the gap. This CDR3 comprises 16 residues. The germline V gene has CDR1 MNHNS and CDR2 SASEGT. The CDR3: CASSPLPAVGEETQYF. The CDR3 region has the DNA TGTGCCAGCAGTCCCCTGCCGGCCGTCGGCGAAGAGACCCAGTACTTC.

This clonotype was counted a few times. The chain links TRBV20-1 to TRBJ2-7; D unclear. The V and J ends lost 0 bases and 4 bases respectively, with 10 bases between them. The CDR3 loop spans 13 amino acids. The germline V gene has CDR1 DFQATT and CDR2 SNEGSKA (reference sequence). CDR3 sequence reads: CSARDRSAYEQYF. The DNA of the CDR3 is TGCAGTGCTAGAGATCGGTCTGCTTACGAGCAGTACTTC.

The chain links TRBV15 to TRBJ1-1; tentatively, D is TRBD1 (5 bases). The CDR3 runs to 15 residues. From germline, CDR1 is LNHNV and CDR2 YYDKDF (reference sequence). The V end was cut by 0 bases, the J end by 6 bases, with 14 bases between. This CDR3 is CATSRDLGQGAEAFF. Written as DNA, the CDR3 is TGTGCCACCAGCAGAGATCTCGGCCAGGGCGCTGAAGCTTTCTTT.

The CDR3 region is CASSLDSGTSGGAAEQYF. The CDR3 DNA reads TGTGCCAGCAGCTTAGACTCCGGGACTAGCGGGGGGGCTGCTGAGCAGTACTTC. The V call is TRBV7-2, the J call TRBJ2-7; TRBD2 matches 16 bases. The CDR3 runs to 18 residues. CDR1 is SGHTA, CDR2 FQGNSA, per germline. V lost 1 base and J lost 7; bases outside the gene matches: 10.

This clonotype was seen a handful of times. The gene calls are TRBV6-6 and TRBJ2-3; D is undetermined. This CDR3 contains 17 residues. The V end was cut by 1 base, the J end by 0 bases, with 14 bases between. Looked up from germline, CDR1 is MNHNY and CDR2 is SVGAGI (reference sequence). CDR3 sequence (DNA): TGTGCCAGCAGTTACTTCCCCGGGCTGCCTAGCACAGATACGCAGTATTTT. It is translated as CASSYFPGLPSTDTQYF.

A few counts support this clonotype. The V and J genes are TRBV6-5 and TRBJ1-3, with D uncertain. Germline V gene sequence: CDR1 MNHEY, CDR2 SVGAGI. The V gene lost 4 bases and the J gene lost 1 base, with 8 bases spanning the gap. The length of the CDR3 is 14 residues. CDR3 sequence (DNA): TGTGCCAGCAGTTTTACGGAGTCTGGAAACACCATATATTTT. This gives the protein CASSFTESGNTIYF.

This clonotype was observed a handful of times. The V gene is TRBV5-1, the J gene TRBJ2-7; D is possibly TRBD1 (6 bases). This CDR3 contains 14 residues. Germline assignment: CDR1 SGHRS and CDR2 YFSETQ. V lost 3 bases, J lost 4 bases, and 14 bases lay in between. CDR3 in DNA: TGCGCCAGCAGCTCTCCCCTCCAGGGGTACGAGCAGTACTTC. Its protein is CASSSPLQGYEQYF.

This clonotype was seen many times. The genes are TRBV4-1 and TRBJ2-1; 11 nucleotides line up with TRBD2. CDR3 size: 14 residues. Germline V gives CDR1 MGHRA, CDR2 YSYEKL. Losses at the gene ends were 5 bases for V and 15 bases for J; bases not matched to a gene: 12. CDR3 nucleotide sequence: TGCGCCAGCAGCGCCCTCGAGGGACTAGCGGAATGGTTCTTC. Protein: CASSALEGLAEWFF.

The chain joins TRBV29-1 to TRBJ2-7, with D perhaps matching TRBD1 (8 bases). The germline V gene encodes CDR1 SQVTM and CDR2 ANQGSEA. Trimming left V 7 bases short and J 2 bases short, with 21 bases between. The CDR3 runs 15 residues. The CDR3 protein is CSAEPGQGGTYEQYF. DNA of the CDR3: TGCAGCGCCGAGCCCGGACAGGGAGGGACCTACGAGCAGTACTTC.

The sample holds many counts of this clonotype. The chain links TRBV7-8 to TRBJ2-1, with TRBD2 matching over 10 bases. V dropped 1 base and J dropped 2; count of bases not matched to a gene: 11. The CDR3 is 19 residues long. Looked up from germline, CDR1 is SGHVS and CDR2 is FQNEAQ. The CDR3 region is CASSLGGTLAGVTYNEQFF. CDR3 in DNA: TGTGCCAGCAGCTTAGGGGGAACGCTAGCGGGGGTAACCTACAATGAGCAGTTCTTC. Variable domain in full (rest from reference TRBV7-8 and TRBJ2-1): GAGVSQSPRYKVAKRGQDVALRCDPISGHVSLFWYQQALGQGPEFLTYFQNEAQLDKSGLPSDRFFAERPEGSVSTLKIQRTQQEDSAVYLCASSLGGTLAGVTYNEQFFGPGTRLTVL.

This clonotype was counted at least ten times. This chain links TRBV5-5 with TRBJ2-5; 12 positions match TRBD1. This CDR3 contains 15 residues. In germline, CDR1 is SGHKS, CDR2 YYEKEE (reference sequence). V was pared by 6 bases and J by 5 bases, with 8 bases of the junction left unmatched. CDR3 loop: CASNQGQGAYETQYF. CDR3 sequence (DNA): TGTGCCAGCAACCAGGGACAGGGGGCCTATGAGACCCAGTACTTC.

This clonotype was counted many times. The V gene is TRBV28, the J gene TRBJ2-5; TRBD1 matches 7 bases. CDR3 length: 15 residues. In germline, CDR1 is MDHEN, CDR2 SYDVKM. The V gene end was trimmed by 1 base and the J gene end by 2 bases; junction bases not matched to a gene: 4. CDR3 loop: CASSLFGTVQETQYF. In nucleotides, the CDR3 is TGTGCCAGCAGTTTATTCGGGACAGTGCAAGAGACCCAGTACTTC.

The CDR3 loop is CASSEWGGGPTDTQYF. The CDR3 region has the DNA TGTGCCAGCAGTGAGTGGGGCGGAGGTCCCACAGATACGCAGTATTTT. The chain recombines TRBV2 with TRBJ2-3; D could derive from TRBD1 or TRBD2 (5 bases each). The CDR3 has 16 amino acids. With 3 bases removed from V and 2 bases from J, the gap between germline ends came to 15 bases. From germline, CDR1 is SNHLY and CDR2 FYNNEI. Filled out from reference TRBV2 and TRBJ2-3, the complete variable domain reads EPEVTQTPSHQVTQMGQEVILRCVPISNHLYFYWYRQILGQKVEFLVSFYNNEISEKSEIFDDQFSVERPDGSNFTLKIRSTKLEDSAMYFCASSEWGGGPTDTQYFGPGTRLTVL.

This clonotype has just a few counts. The rearrangement links TRBV27 to TRBJ2-2; D call uncertain. Germline-derived CDR1 and CDR2 are MNHEY and SMNVEV (reference sequence). The CDR3 has 14 amino acids. Trimming removed 1 base from V and 4 bases from J, with 7 bases in between. CDR3 region: CASSLLSGTGELFF. The CDR3 DNA reads as TGTGCCAGCAGTTTATTGTCAGGCACCGGGGAGCTGTTTTTT.

This clonotype was seen many times. The chain carries TRBV6-5 and TRBJ2-4; D is uncertain. CDR1 and CDR2 from the germline V gene are MNHEY and SVGAGI. V was shortened by 0 bases and J by 15 bases, with 15 bases between the two germline ends. The CDR3 loop spans 13 amino acids. The CDR3 region has the DNA TGTGCCAGCAGTTACTCGAGATCGGCAGCCCTGTACTTC. It yields the protein CASSYSRSAALYF.

This clonotype was seen a handful of times. The gene calls are TRBV4-1 and TRBJ2-3; 8 bases match TRBD1. V lost 0 bases to trimming and J lost 1 base; unmatched junction nucleotides: 9. There are 18 residues in the CDR3. Germline CDR1 and CDR2: MGHRA and YSYEKL. The CDR3 region is CASSQDFRQGAGTDTQYF. CDR3 DNA: TGCGCCAGCAGCCAAGATTTCAGGCAGGGGGCCGGCACAGATACGCAGTATTTT.

This clonotype was found a few times. This chain's CDR3 is CASNDRGGRRETQYF. The CDR3 coding sequence is TGTGCCAGCAATGACCGGGGGGGCCGACGGGAGACCCAGTACTTC. The gene calls are TRBV2 and TRBJ2-5, with TRBD2 matching over 8 bases. V lost 7 bases to trimming and J lost 5 bases; unmatched junction nucleotides: 12. This CDR3 is 15 amino acids long. The germline CDR1 and CDR2 sequences are SNHLY and FYNNEI.

This clonotype has only a few counts. DNA of the CDR3: TGCGCCAGCAGCTCCCACCCGACAGGGGGGGACACCGGGGAGCTGTTTTTT. This encodes CASSSHPTGGDTGELFF. The chain uses TRBV5-1 and TRBJ2-2; 9 nucleotides line up with TRBD1. The CDR3 runs to 17 residues. The trim removed 3 bases at V and 3 bases at J, leaving 9 bases unmatched. CDR1 SGHRS and CDR2 YFSETQ come from the germline V gene. Using reference TRBV5-1 and TRBJ2-2 for the parts outside the CDR3, the full variable domain is KAGVTQTPRYLIKTRGQQVTLSCSPISGHRSVSWYQQTPGQGLQFLFEYFSETQRNKGNFPGRFSGRQFSNSRSEMNVSTLELGDSALYLCASSSHPTGGDTGELFFGEGSRLTVL.

The V gene is TRBV6-2 or TRBV6-3, the J gene TRBJ2-4; D not resolved. Germline lookup yields CDR1 MNHEY and CDR2 SVGEGT. V was clipped by 2 bases and J by 2 bases, with 13 bases between them. This CDR3 spans 16 amino acids. The CDR3 spells CASSYETGSSKNIQYF. The CDR3 nucleotides are TGTGCCAGCAGTTACGAGACCGGTAGCTCCAAAAACATTCAGTACTTC.

The chain combines TRBV5-1 with TRBJ1-1; TRBD1 aligns across 12 bases. This CDR3 region has 15 residues. V was clipped by 7 bases and J by 4 bases; unmatched bases: 8. Germline-derived CDR1 and CDR2 are SGHRS and YFSETQ. CDR3 DNA sequence: TGCGCCAGCCGTCCCGGGACAGGGGGCCTCACTGAAGCTTTCTTT. This encodes CASRPGTGGLTEAFF.

This clonotype has more than one count but fewer than ten. The chain has TRBV6-5 and TRBJ1-1; no clear D gene. V was cut by 5 bases and J by 3 bases, with 10 bases left in between. Germline-derived CDR1 and CDR2 are MNHEY and SVGAGI. The CDR3 sequence is 13 residues long. The CDR3 bases are TGTGCCAGCAGTCCAGGCGTACACACTGAAGCTTTCTTT. This translates into CASSPGVHTEAFF.

This clonotype was recorded many times. V gene TRBV7-9 combines with J gene TRBJ2-3, with D unclear. In germline, CDR1 is SEHNR, CDR2 FQNEAQ (reference sequence). The CDR3 runs 15 residues. The V gene lost 8 bases and the J gene lost 1 base, with 16 bases spanning the gap. This CDR3 reads CASQGGFQRTDTQYF. Written as DNA, the CDR3 is TGTGCCAGCCAAGGCGGCTTTCAACGCACAGATACGCAGTATTTT.

There are a few counts of this clonotype. The rearrangement links TRBV6-2 or TRBV6-3 to TRBJ2-1; TRBD2 agrees at 9 bases. Germline lookup yields CDR1 MNHEY and CDR2 SVGEGT. The CDR3 totals 15 residues. Trimming at V came to 0 bases and at J to 7 bases, leaving 4 bases not matched to a gene. The CDR3 protein is CASSYSAGGRNEQFF. The CDR3 DNA sequence: TGTGCCAGCAGTTACTCGGCGGGGGGGAGGAATGAGCAGTTCTTC.

This clonotype came up a few times. This chain uses TRBV6-1 with TRBJ2-6; D is ambiguous. Trimming left V 4 bases short and J 2 bases short, with 18 bases between. Germline assignment: CDR1 MNHNS and CDR2 SASEGT. The CDR3 is 18 amino acids. The CDR3 region is CASSGGRATSPGANVLTF. CDR3 nucleotides: TGTGCCAGCAGTGGAGGACGGGCGACTTCCCCTGGGGCCAACGTCCTGACTTTC.

In its sample, this clonotype was seen many times. The chain is built from TRBV10-3 and TRBJ1-5, with D maybe TRBD1 (5 bases). The germline CDR1 and CDR2 sequences are ENHRY and SYGVKD. The CDR3 contains 15 residues. Deletions cut 0 bases from V and 0 bases from J, with 6 bases between. The CDR3 loop is CAISESTDSNQPQHF. CDR3 in DNA: TGTGCCATCAGTGAGTCGACAGATAGCAATCAGCCCCAGCATTTT.

The rearrangement joins TRBV4-1 to TRBJ2-7; 7 positions match TRBD1. In germline, CDR1 is MGHRA, CDR2 YSYEKL. V lost 2 bases to trimming and J lost 3 bases; unmatched junction nucleotides: 4. CDR3 length: 14 amino acids. CDR3 nucleotide sequence: TGCGCCAGCAGCCAATACAGGGGAAGCTACGAGCAGTACTTC. Protein product: CASSQYRGSYEQYF.

This clonotype was counted ten times or more. The J gene is TRBJ1-4, the V gene TRBV7-2; unclear D gene. V shed 5 bases and J shed 0 bases, with 10 bases lying between them. Germline V CDR1 and CDR2: SGHTA, FQGNSA. The CDR3 totals 15 residues. CDR3 sequence reads: CASSRTGTTNEKLFF. The CDR3 DNA sequence: TGTGCCAGCAGCCGAACGGGGACAACTAATGAAAAACTGTTTTTT. The variable domain in full, with the rest retrieved from reference TRBV7-2 and TRBJ1-4, is GAGVSQSPSNKVTEKGKDVELRCDPISGHTALYWYRQSLGQGLEFLIYFQGNSAPDKSGLPSDRFSAERTGGSVSTLTIQRTQQEDSAVYLCASSRTGTTNEKLFFGSGTQLSVL.

This clonotype occurred a few times. This chain joins TRBV20-1 and TRBJ2-3; 11 positions agree with TRBD2. Germline CDR1 and CDR2: DFQATT and SNEGSKA (reference sequence). This CDR3 spans 15 amino acids. With 3 bases clipped from V and 3 bases from J, the junction kept 5 bases outside the gene matches. CDR3 coding DNA: TGCAGTGCTAGTCCCACTAGCGGGGGAACAGATACGCAGTATTTT. Residues: CSASPTSGGTDTQYF.

This clonotype was seen many times. This chain connects TRBV7-2 to TRBJ2-1, with TRBD2 matching over 12 bases. Germline CDR1 reads SGHTA; CDR2 reads FQGNSA. The CDR3 spans 15 residues. J lost 4 bases, V lost 3 bases, and 1 base had no gene match. The CDR3 nucleotides are TGTGCCAGCAGCTTTACTAGCGGGGGGTACAATGAGCAGTTCTTC. Translated, it gives CASSFTSGGYNEQFF.

There are many counts of this clonotype. V gene TRBV7-2 combines with J gene TRBJ2-3; 10 bases agree with TRBD1. CDR1 and CDR2 from the germline V gene are SGHTA and FQGNSA. The junction had 7 bases not matched to a gene; V was cut back by 5 bases and J by 5 bases. This CDR3 contains 15 residues. The CDR3 here is CASSPTGGRGDTQYF. The CDR3 DNA follows: TGTGCCAGCAGCCCGACAGGGGGCCGTGGAGATACGCAGTATTTT.